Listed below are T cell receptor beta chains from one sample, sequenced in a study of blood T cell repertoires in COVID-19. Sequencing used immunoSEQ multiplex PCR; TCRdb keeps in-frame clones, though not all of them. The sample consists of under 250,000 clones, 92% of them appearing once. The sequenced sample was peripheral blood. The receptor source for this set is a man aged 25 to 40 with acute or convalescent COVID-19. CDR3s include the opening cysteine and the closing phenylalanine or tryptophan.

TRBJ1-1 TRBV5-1 CASSLTGMNTEAFF
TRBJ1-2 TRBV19 CASSMGQGGGYTF
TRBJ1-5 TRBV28 CASETGGPPNQPQHF
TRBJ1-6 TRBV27 CASRPEGFSSYNSPLHF
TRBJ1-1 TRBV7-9 CASSLATDRGAFF
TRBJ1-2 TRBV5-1 CASSFGDRAHGYTF
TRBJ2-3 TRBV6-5 CATSRGTRTDTQYF
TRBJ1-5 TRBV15 CATSTRFGQRNQPQHF
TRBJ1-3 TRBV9 CASSTTYSGNTIYF
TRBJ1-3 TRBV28 CASSLSRISGNTIYF
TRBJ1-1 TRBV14 CASSQRQGAQDTEAFF
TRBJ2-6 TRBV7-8 CASSSPEGGPDSGANVLTF
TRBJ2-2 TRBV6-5 CASSPRGHGELFF
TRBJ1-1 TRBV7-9 CASSFTGSGTEAFF
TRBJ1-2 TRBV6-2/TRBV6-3 CASSSLDRRYGYTF
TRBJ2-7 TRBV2 CASSRDELARYEQYF
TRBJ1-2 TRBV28 CASSLSYYGYTF
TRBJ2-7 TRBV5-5 CASRDRGVEQYF
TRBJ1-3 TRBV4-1 CASSQEGQISGNTIYF
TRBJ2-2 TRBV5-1 CASSPRADTGELFF
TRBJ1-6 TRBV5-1 CASSLAVTGEGSPLHF
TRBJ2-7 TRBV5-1 CASSSGFPGVTYEQYF
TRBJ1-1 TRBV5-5 CASSFGNTEAFF
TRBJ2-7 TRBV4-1 CASSQDRREAYEQYF
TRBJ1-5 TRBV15 CATSRRGGWGNQPQHF
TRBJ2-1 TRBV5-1 CASSLMRGQIYNEQFF
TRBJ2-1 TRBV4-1 CASSPRHDAEVYNEQFF
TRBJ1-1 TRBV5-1 CASSRQENTEAFF
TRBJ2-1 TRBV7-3 CASSLQGGSRYNEQFF
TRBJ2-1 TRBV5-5 CASSLAGGGTGNNEQFF
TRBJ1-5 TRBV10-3 CAISGQGDQPQHF
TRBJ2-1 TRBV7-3 CASSSSGGSSYNEQFF
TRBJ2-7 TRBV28 CASSRTGFGEQYF
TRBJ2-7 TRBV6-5 CASSPGLAGVGQYF
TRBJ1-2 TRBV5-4 CASSWGPLNYGYTF
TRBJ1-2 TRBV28 CASSPGLGYTF
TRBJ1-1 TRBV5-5 CASSLVPDTEAFF
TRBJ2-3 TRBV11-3 CASRDSSTDTQYF
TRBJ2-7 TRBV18 CASSPRLHSYEQYF
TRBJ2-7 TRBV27 CASSQGTLGSYEQYF
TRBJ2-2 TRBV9 CASSPLAGAYTGELFF
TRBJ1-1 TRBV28 CASSFTEGDTSNTEAFF
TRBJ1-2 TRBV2 CASSPNRVIGYGYTF
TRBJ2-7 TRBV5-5 CASSLASGRLYEQYF
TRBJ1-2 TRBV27 CASSLGHQFGYTF
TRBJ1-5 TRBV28 CASRMTGSPYQPQHF
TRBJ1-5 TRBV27 CASSYRGGNQPQHF
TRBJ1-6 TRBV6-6 CASTGQGVNSPLHF
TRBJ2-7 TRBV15 CATRRWTGDNEQYF
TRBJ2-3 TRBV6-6 CASSYGAGELTDTQYF
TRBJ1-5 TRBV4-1 CASSHSGSNQPQHF
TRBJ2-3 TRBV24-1 CATSDPGSTDTQYF
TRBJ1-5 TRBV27 CASSDGQGPYQPQHF